The 8 T cell receptor beta chains below come from one sample, sequenced in a study of blood T cell repertoires in COVID-19. Method: immunoSEQ multiplex PCR; TCRdb's copy keeps in-frame clones and lacks some. The table lists 200,000 to 250,000 clones, nearly 90% of them singletons, with around 15% in the top ten. The sequenced sample consisted of PBMCs or T cells enriched from blood (not recorded which). These TCRs come from a man aged 25 to 40 who had been exposed to COVID-19.

The chain couples TRBV7-2 to TRBJ1-1, with D tentatively TRBD1 (6 bases). Germline V gene lookup returns CDR1 SGHTA and CDR2 FQGNSA. V was cut by 4 bases and J by 6 bases, with 15 bases left in between. The CDR3 covers 14 residues. The CDR3 nucleotides are TGTGCCAGCAGCTCACGGACAGAGGTGTCTGAAGCTTTCTTT. This gives the protein CASSSRTEVSEAFF.

This chain joins TRBV10-3 and TRBJ2-3, with a weak D call TRBD1 (6 bases). The CDR3 spans 13 residues. Deletions cut 3 bases from V and 4 bases from J, with 8 bases between. Germline assignment: CDR1 ENHRY and CDR2 SYGVKD. The CDR3 DNA is TGTGCCATCAGTGACTACAGGGCAGATACGCAGTATTTT. Protein sequence: CAISDYRADTQYF.

This chain joins TRBV14 and TRBJ1-1; D might be TRBD1 (6 bases). From germline, CDR1 is SGHDN and CDR2 FVKESK. V was shortened by 3 bases and J by 4 bases, with 9 bases between the two germline ends. CDR3 length: 13 residues. CDR3 in DNA: TGTGCCAGCAGCCAGGGCAGGGGCACTGAAGCTTTCTTT. Its protein product is CASSQGRGTEAFF.

This chain uses TRBV9 with TRBJ1-1, with 8 nucleotides matching TRBD1. The germline V gene has CDR1 SGDLS and CDR2 YYNGEE. V gave up 3 bases and J gave up 5 bases; unmatched junction bases: 3. The CDR3 covers 13 residues. As DNA, the CDR3 is TGTGCCAGCAGCGCACAGGGGGGAACTGAAGCTTTCTTT. It encodes CASSAQGGTEAFF.

This chain links TRBV5-1 with TRBJ1-6; 9 nucleotides agree with TRBD1. The germline V gene encodes CDR1 SGHRS and CDR2 YFSETQ. V gave up 3 bases and J gave up 7 bases; unmatched junction bases: 5. The CDR3 spans 15 residues. CDR3 sequence: CASSWGTGSNSPLHF. For the CDR3, the DNA is TGCGCCAGCAGCTGGGGGACAGGGTCCAATTCACCCCTCCACTTT. Looking up the rest from reference TRBV5-1 and TRBJ1-6 gives the full variable domain: KAGVTQTPRYLIKTRGQQVTLSCSPISGHRSVSWYQQTPGQGLQFLFEYFSETQRNKGNFPGRFSGRQFSNSRSEMNVSTLELGDSALYLCASSWGTGSNSPLHFGNGTRLTVT.

The J gene is TRBJ1-1, the V gene TRBV6-2 or TRBV6-3; D is possibly TRBD1 (6 bases). Germline-derived CDR1 and CDR2 are MNHEY and SVGEGT. This CDR3 has 15 amino acids. Trimming left V 5 bases short and J 3 bases short, with 16 bases between. CDR3 in amino acids: CASSIRGATDTEAFF. CDR3 nucleotide sequence: TGTGCCAGCAGTATCAGGGGCGCGACGGACACTGAAGCTTTCTTT.

CDR3: CASSLGGGAGDTQYF. CDR3 DNA: TGTGCCAGCAGCTTAGGCGGGGGGGCTGGAGATACGCAGTATTTT. The chain carries TRBV13 and TRBJ2-3; 8 bases align to TRBD2. The J segment lost 5 bases and the V segment lost 0 bases, leaving 4 bases of the junction unmatched. CDR3 length: 15 residues. Germline-derived CDR1 and CDR2 are PRHDT and FYEKMQ (reference sequence).

The chain recombines TRBV19 with TRBJ1-2, with a weak D call TRBD1 (5 bases). The germline V and J ends were trimmed by 3 bases and 4 bases, with 12 bases remaining between them. From germline, CDR1 is LNHDA and CDR2 SQIVND (reference sequence). CDR3 length: 14 amino acids. This chain's CDR3 is CASSMSGRGYGYTF. The CDR3 nucleotides read TGTGCCAGTAGTATGTCAGGGCGCGGCTATGGCTACACCTTC.